Shown below are 22 T cell receptor beta chains from a single sample sequenced in a study of T cells after yellow fever vaccination. Using its own MiXCR run on the 5' RACE reads, TCRdb lists one record per CDR3 protein. The repertoire has some 390,000 distinct CDR3 sequences, 18% of them found once; the top ten carry 15% to 20%. Here the sequenced sample was PBMCs, taken before the yellow fever booster vaccination. The receptors were gathered from a man aged 18 to 29 who received the YFV17D yellow fever vaccine.

This clonotype was picked up a small number of times. This chain connects TRBV20-1 to TRBJ1-5; 9 bases match TRBD1. V shed 6 bases and J 7 bases; nucleotides not matched to a gene: 10. This CDR3 has 14 residues. Germline assignment: CDR1 DFQATT and CDR2 SNEGSKA (reference sequence). CDR3 in amino acids: CSAVRDRVYQPQHF. The DNA for the CDR3 is TGCAGTGCCGTCCGGGACAGGGTGTACCAGCCCCAGCATTTT.

DNA of the CDR3: TGTGCCAGCAGCGAGGTTGGAAACACCATATATTTT. The encoded protein is CASSEVGNTIYF. The chain has TRBV7-8 and TRBJ1-3; the D is unclear. CDR3 size: 12 residues. Germline V gene lookup returns CDR1 SGHVS and CDR2 FQNEAQ. V shed 5 bases and J shed 3 bases, with 5 bases lying between them.

V gene TRBV5-1 combines with J gene TRBJ1-1; the D is unclear. Germline values: CDR1 SGHRS, CDR2 YFSETQ. There are 14 residues in the CDR3. V gave up 2 bases and J gave up 10 bases, with 18 bases separating them. The CDR3 DNA reads as TGCGCCAGCAGCTTTTTAGGGTCCGGAGACACAGCTTTCTTT. Translating it yields CASSFLGSGDTAFF.

Only a few counts were recorded for this clonotype. CDR3 sequence: CASSYDRKTTLTDTQYF. CDR3 in DNA: TGTGCCAGCAGTTACGATCGGAAGACTACCCTTACAGATACGCAGTATTTT. The gene calls are TRBV6-5 and TRBJ2-3; perhaps TRBD2 as D (5 bases). The CDR3 loop spans 17 amino acids. Trimming took 2 bases from V and 3 from J, leaving 18 bases between them. Germline CDR1 is MNHEY and CDR2 is SVGAGI.

This clonotype was found a few times. This chain uses TRBV20-1 with TRBJ2-3; 12 bases are a match to TRBD2. V shed 5 bases and J 4 bases; nucleotides not matched to a gene: 7. Germline-derived CDR1 and CDR2 are DFQATT and SNEGSKA (reference sequence). CDR3 length: 15 amino acids. Here the CDR3 DNA reads TGCAGTGCTCCAACTAGCGGGGGGCTCCCAGATACGCAGTATTTT. It codes for CSAPTSGGLPDTQYF.

This clonotype was counted a few times. This chain links TRBV7-9 with TRBJ1-2; 9 bases fit TRBD1. The CDR3 has 13 amino acids. Germline loops: CDR1 SEHNR, CDR2 FQNEAQ (reference sequence). J gave up 6 bases and V 5 bases, and 4 bases lay outside the gene matches. CDR3 coding DNA: TGTGCCAGCAGCACCGGGACAGGGAATGGCTACACCTTC. Translation: CASSTGTGNGYTF.

This clonotype was detected only a few times. J is TRBJ2-1 and V is TRBV12-5; the D is unclear. V lost 2 bases and J lost 9, with 5 bases in between. The CDR3 consists of 11 residues. Per the germline V gene, CDR1 is LGHNT and CDR2 is FRNRAP. CDR3 sequence: CASGLRSEQFF. The CDR3 bases are TGTGCTAGTGGTTTGCGTAGTGAGCAGTTCTTC.

The rearrangement uses TRBV7-6 and TRBJ2-2, with D uncertain. From germline, CDR1 is SGHVS and CDR2 FNYEAQ. Trimming stripped 5 bases from V and 2 bases from J, with 15 bases between. The CDR3 totals 16 residues. CDR3 DNA: TGTGCCAGCAGCAAAAGTTCCGTGACTAACACCGGGGAGCTGTTTTTT. Its protein is CASSKSSVTNTGELFF.

The CDR3 protein is CASSQAGRGITDTQYF. As DNA, the CDR3 is TGTGCCAGCAGCCAAGCCGGGCGGGGTATCACAGATACGCAGTATTTT. V gene TRBV3-1 combines with J gene TRBJ2-3; possibly TRBD2 for D (6 bases). The V and J ends lost 1 base and 2 bases respectively, with 13 bases between them. In germline, CDR1 is LGHDT, CDR2 YNNKEL (reference sequence). The CDR3 runs 16 residues.

The V gene is TRBV4-1, the J gene TRBJ2-7; D possibly corresponds to TRBD1 (5 bases). V dropped 6 bases and J dropped 2 bases, with 11 bases sitting between them. Germline-derived CDR1 and CDR2 are MGHRA and YSYEKL. This CDR3 is built from 13 residues. The CDR3 DNA follows: TGCGCCAGCAGTTTCGACAGAACCTACGAGCAGTACTTC. Its protein product is CASSFDRTYEQYF.

This clonotype was detected many times. The chain couples TRBV7-2 to TRBJ2-5; D is perhaps TRBD1 or TRBD2 (6 bases each). Germline CDR1 and CDR2: SGHTA and FQGNSA. Trimming took 1 base from V and 5 from J, leaving 14 bases between them. The length of the CDR3 is 15 residues. The CDR3 region has the DNA TGTGCCAGCAGCTTAGGCATGGGGGCGGGGGAGACCCAGTACTTC. Amino acids: CASSLGMGAGETQYF.

This chain links TRBV20-1 with TRBJ2-6; D is ambiguous. CDR1 DFQATT and CDR2 SNEGSKA come from the germline V gene (reference sequence). V lost 7 bases to trimming and J lost 1 base, with 5 bases between them. The CDR3 runs 12 residues. The CDR3, as DNA: TGCAGTGGCCTGTCTGGGGCCAACGTCCTGACTTTC. It is translated as CSGLSGANVLTF.

The chain uses TRBV20-1 and TRBJ2-5; no clear D. CDR1 DFQATT and CDR2 SNEGSKA come from the germline V gene (reference sequence). The CDR3 sequence is 12 residues long. The V end lost 3 bases, the J end lost 1 base, and 6 bases lay between the germline ends. This CDR3 is CSASRSQETQYF. The CDR3 bases are TGCAGTGCTAGCCGAAGCCAAGAGACCCAGTACTTC.

J is TRBJ1-5 and V is TRBV27, with no clear D. This CDR3 is 13 amino acids long. Germline lookup yields CDR1 MNHEY and CDR2 SMNVEV (reference sequence). Trimming took off 2 bases at V and 3 bases at J, with 5 bases between the two ends. CDR3 sequence: CASSLRHNQPQHF. The DNA for the CDR3 is TGTGCCAGCAGTTTACGGCACAATCAGCCCCAGCATTTT.

This clonotype was counted only a few times. This sequence joins TRBV2 and TRBJ2-5; D is possibly TRBD2 (7 bases). This CDR3 has 12 amino acids. Germline lookup yields CDR1 SNHLY and CDR2 FYNNEI. Trimming cost V 7 bases and J 5 bases, with 11 bases left between them. The CDR3 sequence is CASIRGAETQYF. The CDR3, as DNA: TGTGCCAGCATCCGGGGGGCGGAGACCCAGTACTTC.

This clonotype was counted many times. This sequence joins TRBV5-6 and TRBJ2-5, with unresolved D. Germline V gives CDR1 SGHDT, CDR2 YYEEEE. The V gene lost 4 bases and the J gene lost 3 bases, with 4 bases spanning the gap. This CDR3 is 11 amino acids long. The chain's CDR3 is CASSTEETQYF. The CDR3 bases are TGTGCCAGCAGCACCGAAGAGACCCAGTACTTC.

This clonotype was observed once. This chain links TRBV6-4 with TRBJ2-1; D ambiguous. CDR3 size: 16 residues. V lost 0 bases and J lost 2, with 11 bases in between. Germline CDR1 MRHNA, CDR2 SNTAGT. CDR3 amino acids: CASSDSSAKTYNEQFF. In DNA form, the CDR3 reads TGTGCCAGCAGTGACTCTTCCGCTAAAACCTACAATGAGCAGTTCTTC.

This chain uses TRBV7-9 with TRBJ2-7; D might be TRBD1 (6 bases). The CDR3 has 15 residues. Germline-derived CDR1 and CDR2 are SEHNR and FQNEAQ (reference sequence). V lost 1 base, J lost 0 bases, and 10 bases lay in between. CDR3: CASSLGMGASYEQYV. CDR3 bases: TGTGCCAGCAGCTTAGGGATGGGGGCCTCCTACGAGCAGTACGTC.

V is TRBV29-1 and J is TRBJ1-2, with 7 bases that match TRBD1. Trimming removed 7 bases from V and 4 bases from J; junction bases left unmatched: 9. The CDR3 has 13 amino acids. Germline V gene lookup returns CDR1 SQVTM and CDR2 ANQGSEA. Here the CDR3 DNA reads TGCAGCGGAACAGGGGTGAACTCCTATGGCTACACCTTC. This codes for CSGTGVNSYGYTF.

This clonotype has just a few counts. The gene calls are TRBV6-1 and TRBJ2-2; 10 nucleotides align to TRBD2. The CDR3 totals 15 residues. Trimming cost V 6 bases and J 1 base; bases outside gene matches: 2. Germline V gene data show CDR1 as MNHNS and CDR2 as SASEGT. The CDR3 DNA is TGTGCCAGCAGGCCTAGCGGGGGGAACACCGGGGAGCTGTTTTTT. Amino acids: CASRPSGGNTGELFF.

This clonotype has a handful of counts. The V gene is TRBV20-1, the J gene TRBJ2-1; TRBD1 might be the D (5 bases). CDR3 size: 13 residues. From germline, CDR1 is DFQATT and CDR2 SNEGSKA (reference sequence). The germline V and J ends were trimmed by 5 bases and 8 bases, with 16 bases remaining between them. As DNA, the CDR3 is TGCAGTGCTTCAAACACCCAGGGCCATGAGCAGTTCTTC. It codes for CSASNTQGHEQFF.

The rearrangement uses TRBV10-3 and TRBJ1-5, with a possible D match to TRBD1 (5 bases). Germline assignment: CDR1 ENHRY and CDR2 SYGVKD. The V end lost 3 bases, the J end lost 6 bases, and 12 bases lay between the germline ends. The length of the CDR3 is 14 residues. For the CDR3, the DNA is TGTGCCATCAGTGACAGGGAACAGAGTCAGCCCCAGCATTTT. As protein: CAISDREQSQPQHF.